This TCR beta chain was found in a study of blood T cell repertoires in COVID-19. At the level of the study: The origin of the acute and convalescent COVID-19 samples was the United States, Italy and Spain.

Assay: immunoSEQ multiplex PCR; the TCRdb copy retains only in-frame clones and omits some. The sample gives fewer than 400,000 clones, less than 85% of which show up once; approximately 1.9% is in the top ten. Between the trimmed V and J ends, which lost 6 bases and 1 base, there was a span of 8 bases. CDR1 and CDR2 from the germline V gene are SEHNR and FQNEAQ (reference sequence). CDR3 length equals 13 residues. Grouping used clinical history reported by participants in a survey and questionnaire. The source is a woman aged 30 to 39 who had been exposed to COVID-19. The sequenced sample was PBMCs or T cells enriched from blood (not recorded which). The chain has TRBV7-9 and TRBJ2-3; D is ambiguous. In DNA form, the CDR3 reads TGTGCCAGCAGTAGAATTGGCACAGATACGCAGTATTTT. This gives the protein CASSRIGTDTQYF.